This T cell receptor (beta chain) was documented in a study of CD8+ T cells in alopecia areata. Study-level findings and limits: Tofacitinib significantly decreased scalp clonality and expanded CD8+ clones among top 100.

Stated treatment: oral pan-JAK inhibitor, 5-10 mg twice daily. RNA extraction was followed by reverse transcription into cDNA, which acted as the sequencing template. Some clones are missing from TCRdb's copy, which holds only in-frame ones; the method was immunoSEQ multiplex PCR. The data show fewer than 110,000 clones, over 75% seen once. Only a few counts were recorded for this clone. Antigen: not known. The sequences come from CD8+ T cells sorted from blood, collected between weeks 30 and 35, from a patient treated with tofacitinib. The sequence was obtained from a human donor with alopecia areata.

The CDR3 nucleotides are TGTGCCAGCAGCTTAGACGGTGGAGGCACAGATACGCAGTATTTT. Its translation is CASSLDGGGTDTQYF. This sequence joins TRBV7-9 and TRBJ2-3; D gene unclear. The CDR3 runs 15 residues. Trimming pared 1 base from V and 1 base from J, leaving 9 bases between. The V gene's germline CDR1 is SEHNR and CDR2 FQNEAQ (reference sequence).